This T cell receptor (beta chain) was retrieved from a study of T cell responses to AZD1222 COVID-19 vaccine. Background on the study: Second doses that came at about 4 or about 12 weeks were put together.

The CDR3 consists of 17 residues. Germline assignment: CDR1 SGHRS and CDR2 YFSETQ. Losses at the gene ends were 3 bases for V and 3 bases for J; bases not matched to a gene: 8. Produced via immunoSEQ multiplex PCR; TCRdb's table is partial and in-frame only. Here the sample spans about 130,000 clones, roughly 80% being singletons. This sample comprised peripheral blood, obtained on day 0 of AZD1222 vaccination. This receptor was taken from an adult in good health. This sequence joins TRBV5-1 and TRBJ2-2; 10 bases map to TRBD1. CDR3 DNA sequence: TGCGCCAGCAGCTGGCCCACCGGGACAGGGGACACCGGGGAGCTGTTTTTT. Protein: CASSWPTGTGDTGELFF.